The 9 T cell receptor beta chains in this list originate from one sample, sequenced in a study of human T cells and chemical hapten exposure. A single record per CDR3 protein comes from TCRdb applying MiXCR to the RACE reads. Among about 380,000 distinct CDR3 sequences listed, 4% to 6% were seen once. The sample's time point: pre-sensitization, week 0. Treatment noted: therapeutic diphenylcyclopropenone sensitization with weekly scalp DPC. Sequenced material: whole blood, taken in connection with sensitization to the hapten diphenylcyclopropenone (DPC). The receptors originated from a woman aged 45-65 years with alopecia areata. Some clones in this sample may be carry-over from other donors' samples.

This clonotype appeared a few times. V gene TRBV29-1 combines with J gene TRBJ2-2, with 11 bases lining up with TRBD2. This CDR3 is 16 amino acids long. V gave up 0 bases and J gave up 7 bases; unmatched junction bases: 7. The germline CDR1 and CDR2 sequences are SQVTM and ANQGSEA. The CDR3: CSVEDPLAGVDGELFF. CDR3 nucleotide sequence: TGCAGCGTTGAAGATCCACTAGCGGGAGTGGACGGGGAGCTGTTTTTT.

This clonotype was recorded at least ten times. The CDR3 protein is CASVPIGNQPQHF. The CDR3 DNA is TGTGCCAGCGTCCCGATAGGCAATCAGCCCCAGCATTTT. The gene calls are TRBV28 and TRBJ1-5; D remains ambiguous. V lost 8 bases, J lost 2 bases, and 10 bases lay in between. CDR3 size: 13 residues. Germline CDR1 reads MDHEN; CDR2 reads SYDVKM.

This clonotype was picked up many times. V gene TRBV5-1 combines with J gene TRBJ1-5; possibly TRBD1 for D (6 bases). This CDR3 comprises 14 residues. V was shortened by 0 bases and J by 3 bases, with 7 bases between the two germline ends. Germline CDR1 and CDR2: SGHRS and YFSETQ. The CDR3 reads CASSLGDNNQPQHF. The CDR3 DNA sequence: TGCGCCAGCAGCTTGGGGGACAACAATCAGCCCCAGCATTTT.

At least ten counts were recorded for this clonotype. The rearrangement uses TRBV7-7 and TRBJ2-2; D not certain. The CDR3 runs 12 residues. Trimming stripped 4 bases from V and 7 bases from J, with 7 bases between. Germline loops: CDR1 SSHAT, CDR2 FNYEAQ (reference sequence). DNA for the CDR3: TGTGCCAGCAGCTATAAGGGCGGGGAGCTGTTTTTT. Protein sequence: CASSYKGGELFF.

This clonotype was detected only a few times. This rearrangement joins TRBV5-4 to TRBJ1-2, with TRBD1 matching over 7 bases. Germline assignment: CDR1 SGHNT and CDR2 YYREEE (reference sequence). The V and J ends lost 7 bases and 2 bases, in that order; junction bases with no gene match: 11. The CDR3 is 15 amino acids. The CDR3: CASAGAGGVNYGYTF. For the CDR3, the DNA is TGTGCCAGCGCCGGGGCAGGGGGTGTCAACTATGGCTACACCTTC.

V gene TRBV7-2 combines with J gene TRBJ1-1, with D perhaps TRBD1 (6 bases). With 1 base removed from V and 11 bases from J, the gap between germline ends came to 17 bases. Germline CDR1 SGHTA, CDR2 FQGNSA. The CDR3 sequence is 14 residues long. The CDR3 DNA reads TGTGCCAGCAGCTTAGGGTATAGGGGGGGCGGTGCTTTCTTT. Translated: CASSLGYRGGGAFF.

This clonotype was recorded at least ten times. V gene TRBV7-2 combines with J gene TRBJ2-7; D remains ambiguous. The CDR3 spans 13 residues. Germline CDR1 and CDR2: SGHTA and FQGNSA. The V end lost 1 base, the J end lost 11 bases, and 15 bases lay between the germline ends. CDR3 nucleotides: TGTGCCAGCAGCTTAGAGGGTGAGGCAGAGAAGTACTTC. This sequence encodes CASSLEGEAEKYF.

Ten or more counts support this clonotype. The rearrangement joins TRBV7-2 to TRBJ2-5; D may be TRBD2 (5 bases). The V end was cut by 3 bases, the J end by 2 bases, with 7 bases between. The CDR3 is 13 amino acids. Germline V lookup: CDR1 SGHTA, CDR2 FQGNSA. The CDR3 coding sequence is TGTGCCAGCAGCTTCGGGGTTCAAGAGACCCAGTACTTC. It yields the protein CASSFGVQETQYF.

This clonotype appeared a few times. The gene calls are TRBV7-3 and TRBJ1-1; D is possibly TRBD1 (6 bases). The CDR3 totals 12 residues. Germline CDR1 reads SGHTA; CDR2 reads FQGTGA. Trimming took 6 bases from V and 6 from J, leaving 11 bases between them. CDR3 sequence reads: CASSTEGAEAFF. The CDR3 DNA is TGTGCCAGCAGTACCGAGGGGGCTGAAGCTTTCTTT.